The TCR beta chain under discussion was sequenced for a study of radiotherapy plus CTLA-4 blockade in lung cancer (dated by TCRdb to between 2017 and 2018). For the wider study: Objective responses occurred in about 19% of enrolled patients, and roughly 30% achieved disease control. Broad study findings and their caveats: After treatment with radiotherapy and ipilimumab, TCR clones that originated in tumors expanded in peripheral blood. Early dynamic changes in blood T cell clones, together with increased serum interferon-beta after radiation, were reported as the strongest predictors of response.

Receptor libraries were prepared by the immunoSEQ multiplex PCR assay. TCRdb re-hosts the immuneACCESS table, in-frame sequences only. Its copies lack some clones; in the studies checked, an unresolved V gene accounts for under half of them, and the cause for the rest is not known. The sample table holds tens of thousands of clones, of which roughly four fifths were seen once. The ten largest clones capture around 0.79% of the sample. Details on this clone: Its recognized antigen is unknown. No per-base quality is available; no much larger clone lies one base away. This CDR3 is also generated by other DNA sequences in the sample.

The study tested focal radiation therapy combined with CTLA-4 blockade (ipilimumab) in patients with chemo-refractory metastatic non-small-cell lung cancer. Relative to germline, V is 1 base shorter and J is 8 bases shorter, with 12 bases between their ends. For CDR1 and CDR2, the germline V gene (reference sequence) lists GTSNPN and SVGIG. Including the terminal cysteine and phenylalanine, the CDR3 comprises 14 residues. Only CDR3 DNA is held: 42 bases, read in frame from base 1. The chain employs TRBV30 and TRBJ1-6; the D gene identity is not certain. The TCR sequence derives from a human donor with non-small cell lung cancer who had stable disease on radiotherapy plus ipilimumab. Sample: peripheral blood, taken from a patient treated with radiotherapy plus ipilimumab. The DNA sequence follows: TGTGCCTGGAGTGCGGATATAGGACATTCACCCCTCCACTTT. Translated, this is CAWSADIGHSPLHF.